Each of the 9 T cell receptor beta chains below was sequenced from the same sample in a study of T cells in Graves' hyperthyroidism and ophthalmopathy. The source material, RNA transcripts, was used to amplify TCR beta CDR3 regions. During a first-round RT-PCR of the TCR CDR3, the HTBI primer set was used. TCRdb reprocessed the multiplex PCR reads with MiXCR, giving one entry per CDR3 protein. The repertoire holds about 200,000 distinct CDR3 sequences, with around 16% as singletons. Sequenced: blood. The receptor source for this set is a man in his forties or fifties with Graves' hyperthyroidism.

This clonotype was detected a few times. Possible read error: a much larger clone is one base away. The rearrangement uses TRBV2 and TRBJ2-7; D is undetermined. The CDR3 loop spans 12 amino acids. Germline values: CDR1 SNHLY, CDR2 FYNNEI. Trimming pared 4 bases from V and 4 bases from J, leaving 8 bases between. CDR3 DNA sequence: TGTGCCAGCAGTGGCGAAAATTACGAGCAGTACTTC. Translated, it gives CASSGENYEQYF.

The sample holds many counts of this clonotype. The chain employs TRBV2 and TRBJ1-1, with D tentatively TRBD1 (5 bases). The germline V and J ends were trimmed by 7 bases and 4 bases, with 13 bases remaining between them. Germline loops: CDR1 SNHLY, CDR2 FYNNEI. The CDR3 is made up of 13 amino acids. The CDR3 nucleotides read TGTGCCAGCACGGGAACCGGGGGCACTGAAGCTTTCTTT. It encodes CASTGTGGTEAFF.

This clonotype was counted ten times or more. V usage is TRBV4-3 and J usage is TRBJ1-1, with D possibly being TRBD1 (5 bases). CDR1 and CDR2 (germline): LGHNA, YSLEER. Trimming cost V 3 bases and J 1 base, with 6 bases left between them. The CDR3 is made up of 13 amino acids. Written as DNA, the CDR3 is TGCGCCAGCAGCCAGGGGGAGAACACTGAAGCTTTCTTT. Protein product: CASSQGENTEAFF.

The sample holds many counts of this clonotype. The CDR3 sequence is CASSQDGGGGYTF. As DNA, the CDR3 is TGTGCCAGCAGCCAAGACGGGGGAGGTGGCTACACCTTC. The genes are TRBV14 and TRBJ1-2, with a possible D match to TRBD1 (5 bases). The germline CDR1 and CDR2 sequences are SGHDN and FVKESK. V was clipped by 0 bases and J by 7 bases, with 9 bases between them. The CDR3 has 13 residues.

DNA of the CDR3: TGTGCCACCCAAGGAAGTGAGGGGGTCAGGGTCTCAACCGAGCAGTACTTC. It codes for CATQGSEGVRVSTEQYF. The V call is TRBV19, the J call TRBJ2-7; weak D call: TRBD1 (6 bases). V was shortened by 10 bases and J by 6 bases, with 31 bases between the two germline ends. Germline loops: CDR1 LNHDA, CDR2 SQIVND (reference sequence). CDR3 length: 17 amino acids.

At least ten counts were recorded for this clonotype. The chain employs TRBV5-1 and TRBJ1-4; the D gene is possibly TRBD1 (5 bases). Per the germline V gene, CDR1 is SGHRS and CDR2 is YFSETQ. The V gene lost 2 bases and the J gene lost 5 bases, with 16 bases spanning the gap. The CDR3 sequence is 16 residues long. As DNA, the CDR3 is TGCGCCAGCAGCTTTTTCGGGACGGGAGGGAATGAAAAACTGTTTTTT. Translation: CASSFFGTGGNEKLFF.

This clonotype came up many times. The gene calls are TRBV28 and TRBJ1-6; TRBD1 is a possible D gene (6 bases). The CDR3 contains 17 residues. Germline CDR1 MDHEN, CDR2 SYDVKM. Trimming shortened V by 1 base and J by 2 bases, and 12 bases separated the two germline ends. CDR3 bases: TGTGCCAGCAGTTTATCTCTGGGGGCAACCTATAATTCACCCCTCCACTTT. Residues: CASSLSLGATYNSPLHF.

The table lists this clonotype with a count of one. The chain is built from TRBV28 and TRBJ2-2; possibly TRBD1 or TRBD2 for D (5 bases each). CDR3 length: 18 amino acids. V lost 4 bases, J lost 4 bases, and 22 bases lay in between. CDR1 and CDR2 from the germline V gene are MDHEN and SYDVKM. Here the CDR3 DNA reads TGTGCCAGCAGTTCTGGCGACCCCCGGGACCGCTCCACCGGGGAGCTGTTTTTT. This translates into CASSSGDPRDRSTGELFF.

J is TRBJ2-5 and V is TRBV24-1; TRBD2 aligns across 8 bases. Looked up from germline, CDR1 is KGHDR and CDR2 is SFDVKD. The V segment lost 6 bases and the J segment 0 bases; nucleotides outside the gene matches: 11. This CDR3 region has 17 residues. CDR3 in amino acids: CATSRGGIDMYQETQYF. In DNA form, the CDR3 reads TGTGCCACCAGTCGGGGGGGCATCGATATGTACCAAGAGACCCAGTACTTC.